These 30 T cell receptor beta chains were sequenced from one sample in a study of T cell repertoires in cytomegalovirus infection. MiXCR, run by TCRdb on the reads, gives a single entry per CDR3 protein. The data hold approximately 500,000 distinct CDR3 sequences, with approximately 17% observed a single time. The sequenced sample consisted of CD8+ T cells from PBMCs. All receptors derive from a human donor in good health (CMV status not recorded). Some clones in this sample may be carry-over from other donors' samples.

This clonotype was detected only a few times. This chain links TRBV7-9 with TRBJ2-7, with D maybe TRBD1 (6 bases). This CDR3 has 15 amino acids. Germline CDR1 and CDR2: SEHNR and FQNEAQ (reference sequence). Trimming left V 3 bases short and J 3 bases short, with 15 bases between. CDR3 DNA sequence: TGTGCCAGCAGCTTGCGAGGGGGACCCGACTACGAGCAGTACTTC. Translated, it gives CASSLRGGPDYEQYF.

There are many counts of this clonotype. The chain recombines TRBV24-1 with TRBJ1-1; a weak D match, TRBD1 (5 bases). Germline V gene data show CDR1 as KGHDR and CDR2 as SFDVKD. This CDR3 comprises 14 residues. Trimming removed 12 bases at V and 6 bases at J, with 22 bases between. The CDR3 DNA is TGTGCCCTGGAGGCTTCGGGGCAACCCGCTGAAGCTTTCTTT. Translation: CALEASGQPAEAFF.

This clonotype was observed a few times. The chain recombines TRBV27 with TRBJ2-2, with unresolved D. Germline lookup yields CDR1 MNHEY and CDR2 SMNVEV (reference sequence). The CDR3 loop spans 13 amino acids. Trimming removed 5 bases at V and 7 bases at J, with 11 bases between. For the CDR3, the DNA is TGTGCCAGCAGTCTCCGGACCATCGGGGAGCTGTTTTTT. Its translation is CASSLRTIGELFF.

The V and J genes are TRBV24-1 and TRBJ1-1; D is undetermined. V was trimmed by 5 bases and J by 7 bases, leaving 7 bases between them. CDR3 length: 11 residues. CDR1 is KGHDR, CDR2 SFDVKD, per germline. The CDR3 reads CATSAHLEAFF. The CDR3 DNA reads TGTGCCACCAGTGCTCACCTTGAAGCTTTCTTT.

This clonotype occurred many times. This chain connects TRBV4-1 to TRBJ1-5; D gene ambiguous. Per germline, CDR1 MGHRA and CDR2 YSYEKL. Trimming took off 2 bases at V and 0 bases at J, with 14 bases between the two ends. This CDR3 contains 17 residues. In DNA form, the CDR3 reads TGCGCCAGCAGCCAACACGGAGGGCCCTATAGCAATCAGCCCCAGCATTTT. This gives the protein CASSQHGGPYSNQPQHF.

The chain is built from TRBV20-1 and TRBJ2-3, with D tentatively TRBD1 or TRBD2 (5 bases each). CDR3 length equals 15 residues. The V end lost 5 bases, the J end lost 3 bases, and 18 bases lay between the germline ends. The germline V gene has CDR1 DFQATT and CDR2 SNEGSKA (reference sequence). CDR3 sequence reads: CSALPGSSLTDTQYF. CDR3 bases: TGCAGTGCTCTTCCAGGGAGCAGTTTGACAGATACGCAGTATTTT.

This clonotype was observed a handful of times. The CDR3 DNA sequence: TGCAGTGCTAGATTAAGGGGCAGGGATGAAAAACTGTTTTTT. Its translation is CSARLRGRDEKLFF. The chain carries TRBV20-1 and TRBJ1-4; TRBD1 might be the D (5 bases). V lost 2 bases, J lost 6 bases, and 13 bases lay in between. The CDR3 consists of 14 residues. Germline V lookup: CDR1 DFQATT, CDR2 SNEGSKA (reference sequence).

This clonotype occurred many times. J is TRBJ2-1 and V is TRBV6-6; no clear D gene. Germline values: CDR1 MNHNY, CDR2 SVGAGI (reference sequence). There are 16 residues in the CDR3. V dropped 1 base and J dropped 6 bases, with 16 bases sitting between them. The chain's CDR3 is CASSYFPRSPVNEQFF. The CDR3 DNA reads TGTGCCAGCAGTTACTTCCCGCGGTCCCCCGTCAATGAGCAGTTCTTC.

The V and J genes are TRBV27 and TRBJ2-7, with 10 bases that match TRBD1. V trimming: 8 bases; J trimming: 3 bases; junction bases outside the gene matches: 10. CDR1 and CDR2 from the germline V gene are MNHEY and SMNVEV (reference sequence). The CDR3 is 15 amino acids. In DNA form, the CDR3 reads TGTGCCAGCGTATCCAGGGACAGGGGACTCTACGAGCAGTACTTC. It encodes CASVSRDRGLYEQYF.

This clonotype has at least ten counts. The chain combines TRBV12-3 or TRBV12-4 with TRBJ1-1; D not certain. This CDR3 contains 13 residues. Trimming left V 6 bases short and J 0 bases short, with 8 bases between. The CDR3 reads CASRINVNTEAFF. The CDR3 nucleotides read TGTGCCAGCAGGATAAATGTGAACACTGAAGCTTTCTTT.

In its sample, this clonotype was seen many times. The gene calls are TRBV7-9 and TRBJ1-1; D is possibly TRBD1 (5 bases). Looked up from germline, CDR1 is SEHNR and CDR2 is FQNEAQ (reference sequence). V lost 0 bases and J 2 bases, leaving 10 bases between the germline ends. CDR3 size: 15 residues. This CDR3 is CASSLASTDNTEAFF. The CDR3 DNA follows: TGTGCCAGCAGCTTAGCGTCGACAGATAACACTGAAGCTTTCTTT.

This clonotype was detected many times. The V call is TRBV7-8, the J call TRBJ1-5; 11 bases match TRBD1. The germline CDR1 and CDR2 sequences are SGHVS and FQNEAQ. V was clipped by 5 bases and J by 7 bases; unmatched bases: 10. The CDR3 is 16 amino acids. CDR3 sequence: CASSPRTGGLEQPQHF. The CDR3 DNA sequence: TGTGCCAGCAGCCCTAGGACAGGGGGCTTGGAACAGCCCCAGCATTTT.

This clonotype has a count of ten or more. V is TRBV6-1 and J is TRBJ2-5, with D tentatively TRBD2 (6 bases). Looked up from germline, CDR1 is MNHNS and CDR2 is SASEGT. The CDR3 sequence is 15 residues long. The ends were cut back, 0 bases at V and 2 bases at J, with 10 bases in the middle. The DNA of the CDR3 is TGTGCCAGCAGTGAAGCCTCCGCGGGGCAAGAGACCCAGTACTTC. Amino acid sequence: CASSEASAGQETQYF.

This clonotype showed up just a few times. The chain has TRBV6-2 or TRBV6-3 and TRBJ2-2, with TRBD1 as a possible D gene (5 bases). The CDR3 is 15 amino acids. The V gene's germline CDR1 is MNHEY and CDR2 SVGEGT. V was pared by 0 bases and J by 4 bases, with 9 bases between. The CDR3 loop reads CASSYSWTPTGELFF. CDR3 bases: TGTGCCAGCAGTTACTCATGGACACCCACCGGGGAGCTGTTTTTT.

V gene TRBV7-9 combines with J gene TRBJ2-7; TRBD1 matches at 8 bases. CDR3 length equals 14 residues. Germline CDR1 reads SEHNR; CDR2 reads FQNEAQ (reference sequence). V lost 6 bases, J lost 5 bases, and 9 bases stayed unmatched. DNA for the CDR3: TGTGCCAGCAGTCAGGAGGACAGGGAGGACGAGCAGTACTTC. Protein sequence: CASSQEDREDEQYF.

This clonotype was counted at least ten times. The CDR3 reads CASSSSRGDEQYF. CDR3 nucleotide sequence: TGTGCCAGCAGCTCCTCTCGGGGCGACGAGCAGTACTTC. The chain has TRBV7-8 and TRBJ2-7; D could derive from TRBD1 or TRBD2 (5 bases each). This CDR3 spans 13 amino acids. Germline V gene lookup returns CDR1 SGHVS and CDR2 FQNEAQ. Trimming removed 4 bases at V and 5 bases at J, with 12 bases between. Full variable domain (remainder filled in from reference TRBV7-8 and TRBJ2-7): GAGVSQSPRYKVAKRGQDVALRCDPISGHVSLFWYQQALGQGPEFLTYFQNEAQLDKSGLPSDRFFAERPEGSVSTLKIQRTQQEDSAVYLCASSSSRGDEQYFGPGTRLTVT.

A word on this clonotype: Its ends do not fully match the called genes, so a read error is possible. The CDR3 here is CASSVGVSYGQYF. Written as DNA, the CDR3 is TGTGCCAGCAGTGTAGGGGTCTCCTACGGGCAGTACTTC. The chain links TRBV7-3 to TRBJ2-7, with a tentative D call TRBD1 (5 bases). This CDR3 is 13 amino acids long. The germline CDR1 and CDR2 sequences are SGHTA and FQGTGA.

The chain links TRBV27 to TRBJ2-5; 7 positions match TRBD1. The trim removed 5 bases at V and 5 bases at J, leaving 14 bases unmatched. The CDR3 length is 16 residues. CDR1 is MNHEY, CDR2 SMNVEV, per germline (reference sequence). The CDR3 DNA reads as TGTGCCAGCAGTACGGGGACAGTCCCTCCCGCGGAGACCCAGTACTTC. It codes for CASSTGTVPPAETQYF.

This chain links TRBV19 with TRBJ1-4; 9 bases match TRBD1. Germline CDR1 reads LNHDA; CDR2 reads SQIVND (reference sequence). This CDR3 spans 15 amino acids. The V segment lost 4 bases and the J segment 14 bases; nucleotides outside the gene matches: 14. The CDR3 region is CASSSDRGLMKVLFF. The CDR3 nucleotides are TGTGCCAGTAGTAGCGACAGGGGGTTAATGAAAGTGCTGTTTTTT.

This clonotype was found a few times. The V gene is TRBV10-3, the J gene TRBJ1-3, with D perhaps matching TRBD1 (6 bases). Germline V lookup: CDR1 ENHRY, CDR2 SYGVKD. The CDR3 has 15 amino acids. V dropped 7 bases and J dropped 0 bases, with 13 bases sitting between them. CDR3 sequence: CAITMGANSGNTIYF. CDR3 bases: TGTGCCATCACGATGGGGGCGAACTCTGGAAACACCATATATTTT.

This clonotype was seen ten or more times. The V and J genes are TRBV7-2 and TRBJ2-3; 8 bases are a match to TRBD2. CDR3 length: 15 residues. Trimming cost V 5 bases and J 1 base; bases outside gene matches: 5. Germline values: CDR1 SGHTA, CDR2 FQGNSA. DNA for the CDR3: TGTGCCAGCAGCCTTAGCGGGACGGGCACAGATACGCAGTATTTT. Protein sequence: CASSLSGTGTDTQYF.

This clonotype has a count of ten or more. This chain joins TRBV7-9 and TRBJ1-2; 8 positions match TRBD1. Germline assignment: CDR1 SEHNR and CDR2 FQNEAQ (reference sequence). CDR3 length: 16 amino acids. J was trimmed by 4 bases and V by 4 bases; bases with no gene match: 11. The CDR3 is CASSSPGRQGSYGYTF. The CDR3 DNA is TGTGCCAGCAGCTCCCCTGGAAGACAGGGGAGCTATGGCTACACCTTC. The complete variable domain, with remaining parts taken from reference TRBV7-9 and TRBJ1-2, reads DTGVSQNPRHKITKRGQNVTFRCDPISEHNRLYWYRQTLGQGPEFLTYFQNEAQLEKSRLLSDRFSAERPKGSFSTLEIQRTEQGDSAMYLCASSSPGRQGSYGYTFGSGTRLTVV.

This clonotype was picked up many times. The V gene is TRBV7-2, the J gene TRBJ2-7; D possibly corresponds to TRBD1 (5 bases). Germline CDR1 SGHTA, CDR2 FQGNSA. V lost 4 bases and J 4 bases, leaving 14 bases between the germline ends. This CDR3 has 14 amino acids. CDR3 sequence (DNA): TGTGCCAGCAGCTCCCCAGGGCGGCAGTACGAGCAGTACTTC. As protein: CASSSPGRQYEQYF. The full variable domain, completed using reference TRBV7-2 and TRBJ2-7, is GAGVSQSPSNKVTEKGKDVELRCDPISGHTALYWYRQSLGQGLEFLIYFQGNSAPDKSGLPSDRFSAERTGGSVSTLTIQRTQQEDSAVYLCASSSPGRQYEQYFGPGTRLTVT.

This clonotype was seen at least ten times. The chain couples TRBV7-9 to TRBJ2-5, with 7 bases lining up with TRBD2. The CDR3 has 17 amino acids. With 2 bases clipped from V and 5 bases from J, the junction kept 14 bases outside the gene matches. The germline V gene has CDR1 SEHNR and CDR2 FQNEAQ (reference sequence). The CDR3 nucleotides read TGTGCCAGCAGCTTAATCCTAGGAGGACTAGGGATTGAGACCCAGTACTTC. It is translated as CASSLILGGLGIETQYF.

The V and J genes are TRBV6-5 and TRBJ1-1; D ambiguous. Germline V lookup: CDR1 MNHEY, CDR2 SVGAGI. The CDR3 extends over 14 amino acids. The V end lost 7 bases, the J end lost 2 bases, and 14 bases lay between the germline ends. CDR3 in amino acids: CASTWTRTNTEAFF. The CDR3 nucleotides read TGTGCCAGCACCTGGACCCGAACAAACACTGAAGCTTTCTTT.

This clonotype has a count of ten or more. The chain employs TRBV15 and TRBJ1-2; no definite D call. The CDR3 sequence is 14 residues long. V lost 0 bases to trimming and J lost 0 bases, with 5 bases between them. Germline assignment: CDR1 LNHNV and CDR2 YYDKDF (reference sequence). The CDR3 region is CATSRDAANYGYTF. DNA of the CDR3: TGTGCCACCAGCAGAGATGCGGCTAACTATGGCTACACCTTC.

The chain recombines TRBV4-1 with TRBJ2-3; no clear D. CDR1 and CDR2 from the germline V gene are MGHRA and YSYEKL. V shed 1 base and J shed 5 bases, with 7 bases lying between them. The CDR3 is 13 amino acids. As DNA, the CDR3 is TGCGCCAGCAGCCAAGCTTTTGGAGATACGCAGTATTTT. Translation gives CASSQAFGDTQYF.

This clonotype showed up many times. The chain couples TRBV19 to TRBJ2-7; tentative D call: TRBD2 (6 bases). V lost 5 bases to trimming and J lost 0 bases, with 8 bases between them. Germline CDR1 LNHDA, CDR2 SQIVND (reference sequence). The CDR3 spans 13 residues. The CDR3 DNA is TGTGCCAGTAGTCGGCGGGACTCCTACGAGCAGTACTTC. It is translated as CASSRRDSYEQYF.

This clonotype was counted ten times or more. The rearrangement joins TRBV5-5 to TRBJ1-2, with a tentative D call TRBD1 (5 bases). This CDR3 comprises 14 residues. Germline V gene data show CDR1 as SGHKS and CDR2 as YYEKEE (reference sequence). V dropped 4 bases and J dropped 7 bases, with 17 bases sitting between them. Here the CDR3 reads CASSPDLGGGGYTF. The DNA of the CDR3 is TGTGCCAGCAGCCCGGACCTGGGCGGGGGTGGCTACACCTTC.

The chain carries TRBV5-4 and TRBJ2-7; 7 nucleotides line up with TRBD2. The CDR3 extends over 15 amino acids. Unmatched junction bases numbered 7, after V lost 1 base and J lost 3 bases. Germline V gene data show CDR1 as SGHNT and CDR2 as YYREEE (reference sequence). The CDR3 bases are TGTGCCAGCAGCTTGACCGGGACTATAAACTACGAGCAGTACTTC. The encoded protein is CASSLTGTINYEQYF.